Listed below are T cell receptor beta chains from one sample, sequenced in a study of T cell responses to AZD1222 COVID-19 vaccine. Sequenced by immunoSEQ multiplex PCR; TCRdb stores in-frame clones only, minus some. Seen here are over 85,000 clones, around 90% observed once, and the top ten hold more than 14%. This specimen consisted of peripheral blood, obtained 28 days after the second AZD1222 dose. These receptors all come from an adult who received the AZD1222 COVID-19 vaccine. The CDR3 runs from the conserved cysteine through the conserved F or W. The order of the fields is D gene, J gene, clone size, V gene, CDR3 protein, CDR3 DNA. D genes are given only for firm matches. Clone size is given for some rows only: seen once, a few or many times, or a class if the clone is expanded.

D: NA; J: TRBJ1-2; size: NA; V: TRBV6-5; CDR3: CASRNLDTSNYGYTF; DNA: TGTGCCAGCAGAAACCTGGACACTTCTAACTATGGCTACACCTTC
D: TRBD1; J: TRBJ2-7; size: NA; V: TRBV5-6; CDR3: CASSSRQGGGEQYF; DNA: TGTGCCAGCAGCTCAAGACAGGGGGGCGGCGAGCAGTACTTC
D: NA; J: TRBJ1-1; size: NA; V: TRBV4-1; CDR3: CASSQVFPSLGPGTEAFF; DNA: TGCGCCAGCAGCCAAGTATTCCCCAGTCTAGGGCCGGGCACTGAAGCTTTCTTT
D: TRBD1; J: TRBJ1-1; size: NA; V: TRBV3-1/TRBV3-2; CDR3: CASRGQGSNTEAFF; DNA: TGTGCCAGCAGAGGACAGGGGTCGAACACTGAAGCTTTCTTT
D: NA; J: TRBJ1-3; size: NA; V: TRBV28; CDR3: CASQTGQRLSGNTIYF; DNA: TGTGCCAGCCAGACGGGACAACGCCTCTCTGGAAACACCATATATTTT
D: NA; J: TRBJ1-2; size: NA; V: TRBV3-1/TRBV3-2; CDR3: CASSQGRQEFGYTF; DNA: TGTGCCAGCAGCCAAGGCCGACAGGAGTTTGGCTACACCTTC
D: NA; J: TRBJ1-1; size: NA; V: TRBV7-9; CDR3: CASSWLESNTEAFF; DNA: TGTGCCAGCAGTTGGTTGGAATCGAACACTGAAGCTTTCTTT
D: TRBD1; J: TRBJ2-1; size: once; V: TRBV14; CDR3: CASSQGTGVYNEQFF; DNA: TGTGCCAGCAGCCAGGGGACAGGGGTCTACAATGAGCAGTTCTTC
D: NA; J: TRBJ1-2; size: NA; V: TRBV5-1; CDR3: CASSLGDLGDGYTF; DNA: TGCGCCAGCAGCTTGGGAGACCTCGGGGACGGCTACACCTTC
D: TRBD2; J: TRBJ2-2; size: NA; V: TRBV3-1/TRBV3-2; CDR3: CASSQASGKFGELFF; DNA: TGTGCCAGCAGCCAAGCTAGCGGGAAATTCGGGGAGCTGTTTTTT
D: NA; J: TRBJ2-7; size: NA; V: TRBV19; CDR3: CASSLIGHPLGRYSYEQYF; DNA: TGTGCCAGTAGTTTAATCGGACACCCCCTCGGGCGGTACTCCTACGAGCAGTACTTC
D: NA; J: TRBJ1-5; size: NA; V: TRBV10-3; CDR3: CAISDPGRVNQPQHF; DNA: TGTGCCATCAGTGACCCGGGCAGGGTCAATCAGCCCCAGCATTTT
D: TRBD1; J: TRBJ2-3; size: NA; V: TRBV5-6; CDR3: CASSSGTGPDTQYF; DNA: TGTGCCAGCAGCTCCGGGACAGGGCCAGATACGCAGTATTTT
D: TRBD1; J: TRBJ1-2; size: NA; V: TRBV24-1; CDR3: CATSDAPDREDGYTF; DNA: TGTGCCACCAGTGATGCTCCTGACAGGGAGGATGGCTACACCTTC
D: NA; J: TRBJ1-4; size: NA; V: TRBV27; CDR3: CASSSSYNEKLFF; DNA: TGTGCCAGCAGTTCCAGTTATAATGAAAAACTGTTTTTT
D: NA; J: TRBJ1-1; size: NA; V: TRBV6-1; CDR3: CASSELSGVTEAFF; DNA: TGTGCCAGCAGTGAATTGTCGGGGGTCACTGAAGCTTTCTTT
D: NA; J: TRBJ2-5; size: NA; V: TRBV11-3; CDR3: CASSRTPGEETQYF; DNA: TGTGCCAGCAGCCGGACACCAGGGGAAGAGACCCAGTACTTC
D: NA; J: TRBJ1-2; size: NA; V: TRBV11-1; CDR3: CASSLRPEEGYTF; DNA: TGTGCCAGCAGCTTACGTCCGGAGGAGGGCTACACCTTC
D: TRBD2; J: TRBJ2-1; size: once; V: TRBV28; CDR3: CASSRGLAAKNEQFF; DNA: TGTGCCAGCAGCCGCGGACTAGCGGCGAAAAATGAGCAGTTCTTC
D: TRBD2; J: TRBJ2-3; size: NA; V: TRBV6-2/TRBV6-3; CDR3: CASSYQREIRTDTQYF; DNA: TGTGCCAGCAGTTATCAGCGGGAGATCCGCACAGATACGCAGTATTTT
D: TRBD1; J: TRBJ1-2; size: few; V: TRBV24-1; CDR3: CATSVTGGVGGYTF; DNA: TGTGCCACCAGTGTGACAGGGGGCGTCGGCGGCTACACCTTC
D: TRBD1; J: TRBJ2-6; size: NA; V: TRBV28; CDR3: CASSAGQGAGANVLTF; DNA: TGTGCCAGCAGTGCCGGACAGGGGGCCGGGGCCAACGTCCTGACTTTC
D: NA; J: TRBJ1-1; size: NA; V: TRBV4-2; CDR3: CASSQGHRTPNTEAFF; DNA: TGTGCCAGCAGCCAAGGCCACCGTACACCGAACACTGAAGCTTTCTTT
D: NA; J: TRBJ2-6; size: NA; V: TRBV19; CDR3: CASSIGPYSGANVLTF; DNA: TGTGCCAGTAGTATCGGACCCTACTCTGGGGCCAACGTCCTGACTTTC
D: NA; J: TRBJ2-2; size: NA; V: TRBV27; CDR3: CASSSPLVEGNTGELFF; DNA: TGTGCCAGCAGTTCCCCCTTGGTGGAGGGGAACACCGGGGAGCTGTTTTTT
D: NA; J: TRBJ1-4; size: NA; V: TRBV5-8; CDR3: CASSLDGLGNEKLFF; DNA: TGTGCCAGCAGCTTGGATGGGTTGGGTAATGAAAAACTGTTTTTT
D: NA; J: TRBJ2-3; size: NA; V: TRBV2; CDR3: CASSEEAFPFGAQYF; DNA: TGTGCCAGCAGTGAAGAAGCGTTCCCCTTCGGGGCGCAGTATTTT
D: NA; J: TRBJ1-2; size: NA; V: TRBV28; CDR3: CASSSGPAPYGYTF; DNA: TGTGCCAGCAGTTCGGGTCCAGCCCCCTACGGCTACACCTTC
D: TRBD1; J: TRBJ2-5; size: NA; V: TRBV27; CDR3: CASRPRQGAVEETQYF; DNA: TGTGCCAGCAGACCGCGACAGGGAGCGGTGGAAGAGACCCAGTACTTC
D: NA; J: TRBJ1-4; size: NA; V: TRBV3-1/TRBV3-2; CDR3: CASSPAGPTNEKLFF; DNA: TGTGCCAGCAGCCCGGCGGGTCCCACTAATGAAAAACTGTTTTTT
D: NA; J: TRBJ1-2; size: NA; V: TRBV6-6; CDR3: CASVGREGGYTF; DNA: TGTGCCAGCGTCGGCAGGGAGGGTGGCTACACCTTC